Presented here are 31 T cell receptor beta chains from one specimen sequenced in a study of blood T cell repertoires in COVID-19. Some clones are missing from TCRdb's copy, which holds only in-frame ones; the method was immunoSEQ multiplex PCR. The sample has around 260,000 clones, about 91% seen once. Sequencing input: peripheral blood. These receptors were obtained from a person between 18 and 35 years old with COVID-19, enrolled during active disease.

The rearrangement uses TRBV25-1 and TRBJ1-1; D is perhaps TRBD1 (6 bases). Germline V gene lookup returns CDR1 MGHDK and CDR2 SYGVNS. Trimming left V 3 bases short and J 1 base short, with 12 bases between. The length of the CDR3 is 15 residues. The CDR3 nucleotides read TGTGCCAGCAGTGACCAGGGGAGAGCGAACACTGAAGCTTTCTTT. Protein product: CASSDQGRANTEAFF.

This clone showed up just once. The gene calls are TRBV10-3 and TRBJ1-6; D is ambiguous. CDR1 is ENHRY and CDR2 is SYGVKD in the germline V gene. CDR3 length: 12 residues. Trimming cost V 6 bases and J 9 bases, with 9 bases left between them. The CDR3 is CAIRGEGSPLHF. The CDR3 bases are TGTGCCATCAGGGGAGAAGGTTCACCCCTCCACTTT.

This chain connects TRBV7-2 to TRBJ2-7, with 13 positions matching TRBD2. V shed 6 bases and J 7 bases; nucleotides not matched to a gene: 9. CDR1 is SGHTA and CDR2 is FQGNSA in the germline V gene. The CDR3 has 15 amino acids. This chain's CDR3 is CASSRGTSGTDEQYF. The CDR3 DNA follows: TGTGCCAGCAGTCGAGGGACTAGCGGGACGGATGAGCAGTACTTC.

The chain combines TRBV3-1 (or the pseudogene TRBV3-2) with TRBJ2-7; D is perhaps TRBD1 (5 bases). The CDR3 length is 12 residues. From germline, CDR1 is LGHDT and CDR2 YNNKEL (reference sequence). V lost 4 bases and J 7 bases, leaving 11 bases between the germline ends. The CDR3, as DNA: TGTGCCAGCAGCCTCATTAGGGGTGAGCAGTACTTC. It encodes CASSLIRGEQYF.

The sample holds one count of this clone. Other DNA sequences in this specimen translate into the identical CDR3. V usage is TRBV9 and J usage is TRBJ2-2; D remains ambiguous. V lost 0 bases and J lost 2, with 8 bases in between. CDR1 SGDLS and CDR2 YYNGEE come from the germline V gene. CDR3 length: 15 residues. The CDR3 DNA reads TGTGCCAGCAGCGTAGGCGGCTCCAACACCGGGGAGCTGTTTTTT. Translating it yields CASSVGGSNTGELFF.

The rearrangement joins TRBV3-1 (or the pseudogene TRBV3-2) to TRBJ2-1; TRBD2 aligns across 7 bases. With V trimmed by 3 bases and J by 0 bases, 11 bases remained unmatched. From germline, CDR1 is LGHDT and CDR2 YNNKEL (reference sequence). This CDR3 is 18 amino acids long. CDR3 amino acids: CASSQGGWTGSSYNEQFF. The CDR3 nucleotides read TGTGCCAGCAGCCAGGGGGGGTGGACGGGAAGCTCCTACAATGAGCAGTTCTTC.

The chain employs TRBV24-1 and TRBJ1-4; 10 nucleotides match TRBD1. Trimming removed 3 bases from V and 2 bases from J; junction bases left unmatched: 8. From germline, CDR1 is KGHDR and CDR2 SFDVKD. This CDR3 contains 18 residues. CDR3 sequence: CATSDETGGAETNEKLFF. DNA for the CDR3: TGTGCCACCAGTGATGAGACAGGGGGCGCGGAGACTAATGAAAAACTGTTTTTT.

The rearrangement uses TRBV28 and TRBJ1-1; D call uncertain. The CDR3 is 14 amino acids. Per germline, CDR1 MDHEN and CDR2 SYDVKM. The V end lost 6 bases, the J end lost 1 base, and 12 bases lay between the germline ends. In nucleotides, the CDR3 is TGTGCCAGCAGACGCGACGGAGAGAACACTGAAGCTTTCTTT. This sequence encodes CASRRDGENTEAFF.

V and J are TRBV6-2 or TRBV6-3 and TRBJ2-2; TRBD2 matches 9 bases. The CDR3 extends over 14 amino acids. Germline V lookup: CDR1 MNHEY, CDR2 SVGEGT. V was pared by 4 bases and J by 5 bases, with 2 bases of the junction left unmatched. CDR3 loop: CASSSLAGTGELFF. Here the CDR3 DNA reads TGTGCCAGCAGTTCCCTAGCGGGAACCGGGGAGCTGTTTTTT.

The genes are TRBV11-2 and TRBJ2-7; 9 positions match TRBD2. The CDR3 sequence is 17 residues long. From germline, CDR1 is SGHAT and CDR2 FQNNGV. Trimming at V came to 2 bases and at J to 4 bases, leaving 12 bases not matched to a gene. CDR3 DNA sequence: TGTGCCAGCAGCTTACCTGGCGCTAGCGGGATTAGGTACGAGCAGTACTTC. Translated, it gives CASSLPGASGIRYEQYF. The variable domain in full, completed from reference TRBV11-2 and TRBJ2-7, reads EAGVAQSPRYKIIEKRQSVAFWCNPISGHATLYWYQQILGQGPKLLIQFQNNGVVDDSQLPKDRFSAERLKGVDSTLKIQPAKLEDSAVYLCASSLPGASGIRYEQYFGPGTRLTVT.

The chain joins TRBV28 to TRBJ2-7; weak D call: TRBD1 (6 bases). The CDR3 extends over 16 amino acids. Trimming took 5 bases from V and 0 from J, leaving 17 bases between them. Per the germline V gene, CDR1 is MDHEN and CDR2 is SYDVKM. CDR3 protein: CASSLRPDSFSYEQYF. The CDR3 bases are TGTGCCAGCAGTCTCCGCCCGGACAGCTTCTCCTACGAGCAGTACTTC.

This chain links TRBV7-9 with TRBJ1-1; possibly TRBD1 for D (6 bases). V was trimmed by 5 bases and J by 5 bases, leaving 12 bases between them. Per germline, CDR1 SEHNR and CDR2 FQNEAQ (reference sequence). This CDR3 contains 13 residues. The CDR3 DNA reads TGTGCCAGCAGCCCCGGGCAGGGGACTGAAGCTTTCTTT. As protein: CASSPGQGTEAFF.

The rearrangement uses TRBV19 and TRBJ1-1, with D possibly being TRBD1 (6 bases). The V end was cut by 1 base, the J end by 4 bases, with 7 bases between. Germline assignment: CDR1 LNHDA and CDR2 SQIVND (reference sequence). CDR3 length: 13 residues. This chain's CDR3 is CASSIVQGTEAFF. CDR3 bases: TGTGCCAGTAGTATAGTACAGGGCACTGAAGCTTTCTTT.

This clone came up once. The chain combines TRBV6-1 with TRBJ1-1, with TRBD1 matching 7 bases. This CDR3 is built from 16 residues. V was pared by 4 bases and J by 0 bases, with 8 bases of the junction left unmatched. Germline V lookup: CDR1 MNHNS, CDR2 SASEGT. The CDR3, as DNA: TGTGCCAGCAGTGGGGGACAGATTACATTGAACACTGAAGCTTTCTTT. Its protein is CASSGGQITLNTEAFF.

This rearrangement joins TRBV11-2 to TRBJ2-3; D is ambiguous. CDR1 SGHAT and CDR2 FQNNGV come from the germline V gene. Trimming shortened V by 3 bases and J by 2 bases, and 15 bases separated the two germline ends. CDR3 length: 16 amino acids. In nucleotides, the CDR3 is TGTGCCAGCAGCTTTACCCCTACGACATCCACAGATACGCAGTATTTT. Protein sequence: CASSFTPTTSTDTQYF.

The chain recombines TRBV13 with TRBJ2-7; no reliable D call. Trimming left V 4 bases short and J 2 bases short, with 9 bases between. The CDR3 has 13 amino acids. In germline, CDR1 is PRHDT, CDR2 FYEKMQ (reference sequence). The CDR3 nucleotides read TGTGCCAGCAGCTCTGAGTCCGCCTACGAGCAGTACTTC. Protein sequence: CASSSESAYEQYF.

The gene calls are TRBV5-1 and TRBJ2-1; TRBD2 agrees at 9 bases. With V trimmed by 0 bases and J by 4 bases, 5 bases remained unmatched. This CDR3 has 16 amino acids. Germline V gives CDR1 SGHRS, CDR2 YFSETQ. The CDR3 spells CASSLVAGGPYNEQFF. The CDR3 DNA sequence: TGCGCCAGCAGCTTGGTGGCGGGAGGGCCGTACAATGAGCAGTTCTTC.

This rearrangement joins TRBV11-3 to TRBJ2-1, with D maybe TRBD2 (5 bases). The CDR3 extends over 15 amino acids. Trimming took off 3 bases at V and 2 bases at J, with 11 bases between the two ends. The germline gives CDR1 SGHNT, CDR2 YENEEA. The CDR3 reads CASSFDGGTYNEQFF. The CDR3 coding sequence is TGTGCCAGCAGCTTCGACGGAGGAACCTACAATGAGCAGTTCTTC.

The rearrangement links TRBV5-1 to TRBJ2-1, with 7 bases identical to TRBD2. Per germline, CDR1 SGHRS and CDR2 YFSETQ. The CDR3 is 16 amino acids. V shed 0 bases, J shed 0 bases, and the junction held 3 bases outside the gene matches. The CDR3 loop reads CASSLGAGVSYNEQFF. CDR3 nucleotides: TGCGCCAGCAGCTTGGGTGCGGGGGTCTCCTACAATGAGCAGTTCTTC. Full variable domain (remainder filled in from reference TRBV5-1 and TRBJ2-1): KAGVTQTPRYLIKTRGQQVTLSCSPISGHRSVSWYQQTPGQGLQFLFEYFSETQRNKGNFPGRFSGRQFSNSRSEMNVSTLELGDSALYLCASSLGAGVSYNEQFFGPGTRLTVL.

This rearrangement joins TRBV10-1 to TRBJ2-7, with D perhaps matching TRBD2 (5 bases). This CDR3 is 14 amino acids long. V was shortened by 0 bases and J by 1 base, with 7 bases between the two germline ends. Looked up from germline, CDR1 is WNHNN and CDR2 is SYGVQD (reference sequence). In DNA form, the CDR3 reads TGCGCCAGCAGTGAGTCCGGGGAGTCCTACGAGCAGTACTTC. Amino acids: CASSESGESYEQYF.

The rearrangement links TRBV18 to TRBJ2-7; maybe TRBD2 (5 bases). This CDR3 region has 15 residues. The ends were cut back, 3 bases at V and 0 bases at J, with 12 bases in the middle. Germline CDR1 reads KGHSH; CDR2 reads LQKENI. CDR3 region: CASSPPGLSSYEQYF. In nucleotides, the CDR3 is TGTGCCAGCTCACCTCCCGGACTGAGCTCCTACGAGCAGTACTTC.

The V call is TRBV5-6, the J call TRBJ1-6; D is unresolved. CDR1 is SGHDT, CDR2 YYEEEE, per germline. V shed 5 bases and J shed 10 bases, with 13 bases lying between them. The CDR3 sequence is 13 residues long. CDR3 nucleotide sequence: TGTGCCAGCAGTTTAGTCCCGGAGTCACCCCTCCACTTT. Protein: CASSLVPESPLHF.

In its sample, this clone was seen a few times. This chain links TRBV9 with TRBJ1-1; 7 bases are shared with TRBD1. J gave up 7 bases and V 1 base, and 7 bases lay outside the gene matches. The CDR3 loop spans 14 amino acids. The germline CDR1 and CDR2 sequences are SGDLS and YYNGEE. CDR3 DNA sequence: TGTGCCAGCAGCGTACAATCACAGGGGATTGAAGCTTTCTTT. Protein sequence: CASSVQSQGIEAFF.

V gene TRBV11-2 combines with J gene TRBJ1-2; possible D gene TRBD1, 5 bases. The length of the CDR3 is 15 residues. CDR1 and CDR2 (germline): SGHAT, FQNNGV. V lost 4 bases and J lost 5, with 17 bases in between. The CDR3 DNA follows: TGTGCCAGCAGCTCCCTCTGGGGGGAGAATTATGGCTACACCTTC. Protein product: CASSSLWGENYGYTF.

The table lists this clone with a few counts. The chain is built from TRBV28 and TRBJ1-5; TRBD1 aligns across 7 bases. Germline V gene sequence: CDR1 MDHEN, CDR2 SYDVKM. The ends lost 5 bases at V and 2 bases at J; junction bases unmatched: 9. The CDR3 is 16 residues long. CDR3 DNA sequence: TGTGCCAGCAGTCTATCCCCCGGGACAGGCAATCAGCCCCAGCATTTT. It codes for CASSLSPGTGNQPQHF.

CDR3 amino acids: CASGTGYYEQYF. Here the CDR3 DNA reads TGTGCCAGTGGGACAGGATACTACGAGCAGTACTTC. The J gene is TRBJ2-7, the V gene TRBV28; 8 bases fit TRBD1. Germline CDR1 and CDR2: MDHEN and SYDVKM. CDR3 size: 12 residues. V dropped 9 bases and J dropped 3; count of bases not matched to a gene: 4.

The rearrangement joins TRBV28 to TRBJ1-2, with D possibly TRBD1 on 5 matching bases. CDR1 and CDR2 (germline): MDHEN, SYDVKM. This CDR3 is built from 12 residues. Between the trimmed V and J ends, which lost 2 bases and 6 bases, there was a span of 7 bases. CDR3 sequence reads: CASSLPGDGYTF. CDR3 DNA sequence: TGTGCCAGCAGTTTACCGGGGGATGGCTACACCTTC.

This chain connects TRBV24-1 to TRBJ2-3; a weak D match, TRBD1 (7 bases). Germline CDR1 reads KGHDR; CDR2 reads SFDVKD. The CDR3 contains 14 residues. Trimming cost V 5 bases and J 3 bases, with 11 bases left between them. CDR3 amino acids: CATSGPGGTDTQYF. Written as DNA, the CDR3 is TGTGCCACCAGTGGTCCAGGGGGGACAGATACGCAGTATTTT.

The V and J genes are TRBV28 and TRBJ2-1; D perhaps matches TRBD1 (5 bases). CDR1 MDHEN and CDR2 SYDVKM come from the germline V gene. V was pared by 4 bases and J by 0 bases, with 10 bases between. The CDR3 has 15 amino acids. CDR3: CASSYWGGSYNEQFF. CDR3 coding DNA: TGTGCCAGCAGTTACTGGGGCGGCTCCTACAATGAGCAGTTCTTC. The full variable domain, in which reference TRBV28 and TRBJ2-1 provide the parts outside the CDR3, is DVKVTQSSRYLVKRTGEKVFLECVQDMDHENMFWYRQDPGLGLRLIYFSYDVKMKEKGDIPEGYSVSREKKERFSLILESASTNQTSMYLCASSYWGGSYNEQFFGPGTRLTVL.

J is TRBJ1-1 and V is TRBV24-1, with D uncertain. Trimming took 7 bases from V and 6 from J, leaving 14 bases between them. CDR1 is KGHDR and CDR2 is SFDVKD in the germline V gene. CDR3 size: 13 residues. The CDR3 here is CATSSRRGPEAFF. The CDR3, as DNA: TGTGCCACCAGCTCCCGAAGAGGGCCTGAAGCTTTCTTT.

CDR3 amino acids: CASSLADQGAYEQYF. The CDR3 DNA is TGTGCCAGCAGCTTAGCCGACCAGGGGGCCTACGAGCAGTACTTC. The chain links TRBV7-6 to TRBJ2-7; 7 positions match TRBD1. V shed 0 bases and J 2 bases; nucleotides not matched to a gene: 4. The germline CDR1 and CDR2 sequences are SGHVS and FNYEAQ. There are 15 residues in the CDR3.